This T cell receptor beta chain was sequenced for a study of siplizumab effects on memory and regulatory T cells. Remarks on this clone: What it binds is not known.

Germline V gene sequence: CDR1 SEHNR, CDR2 FQNEAQ (reference sequence). V was shortened by 2 bases and J by 6 bases, with 10 bases between the two germline ends. This CDR3 is 14 amino acids long. Roughly 10^5 TCR templates per sample were sequenced. The assay was immunoSEQ multiplex PCR, and TCRdb's table has in-frame clones only and misses some. Altogether over 80,000 clones are present, about 94% being singletons, with the ten largest covering 1% to 1.5%. Study-wide findings and caveats: The alloreactive clones that mapped to unstimulated subsets made up only a minor fraction. Roughly 80-97% of proliferating CD4+ or CD8+ clones defied assignment to a naive or memory phenotype.

The sample taken for sequencing was non-Treg CD4+ T cells sorted from blood. This rearrangement joins TRBV7-9 to TRBJ2-2; D is uncertain. This receptor was identified in a human donor in good health. CDR3 residues: CASSLKERAGELFF. CDR3 in DNA: TGTGCCAGCAGCTTAAAGGAAAGGGCCGGGGAGCTGTTTTTT.